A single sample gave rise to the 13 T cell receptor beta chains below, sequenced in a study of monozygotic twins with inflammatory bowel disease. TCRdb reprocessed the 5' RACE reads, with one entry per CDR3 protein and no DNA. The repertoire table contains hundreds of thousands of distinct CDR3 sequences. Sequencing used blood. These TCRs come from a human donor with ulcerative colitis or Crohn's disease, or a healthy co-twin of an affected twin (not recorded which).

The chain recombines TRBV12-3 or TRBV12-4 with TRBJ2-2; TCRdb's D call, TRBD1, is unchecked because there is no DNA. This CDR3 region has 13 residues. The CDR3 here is CASSGQLGGELFF.

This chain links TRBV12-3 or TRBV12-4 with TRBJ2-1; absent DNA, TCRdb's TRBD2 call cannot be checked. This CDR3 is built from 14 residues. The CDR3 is CASSPGTSKNEQFF.

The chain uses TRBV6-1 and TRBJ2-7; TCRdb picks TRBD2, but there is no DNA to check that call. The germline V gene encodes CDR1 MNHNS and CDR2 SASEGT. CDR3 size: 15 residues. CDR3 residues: CAGSTSGGAVNEQYF.

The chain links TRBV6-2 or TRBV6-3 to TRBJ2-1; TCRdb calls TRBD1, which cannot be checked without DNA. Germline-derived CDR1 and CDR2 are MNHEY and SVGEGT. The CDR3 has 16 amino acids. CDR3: CASSWGMGGSVNEQFF.

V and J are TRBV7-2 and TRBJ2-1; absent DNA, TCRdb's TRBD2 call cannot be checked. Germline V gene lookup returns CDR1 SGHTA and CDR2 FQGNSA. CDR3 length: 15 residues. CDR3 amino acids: CASRRGLAQYNEQFF.

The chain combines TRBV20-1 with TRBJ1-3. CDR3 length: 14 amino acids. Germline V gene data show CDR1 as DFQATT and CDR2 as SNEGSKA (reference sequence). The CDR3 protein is CSAGSWETGNTIYF.

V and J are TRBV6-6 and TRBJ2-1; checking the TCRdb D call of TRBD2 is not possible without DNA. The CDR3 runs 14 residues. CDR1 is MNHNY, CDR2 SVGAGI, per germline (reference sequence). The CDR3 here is CASSTPPAANEQFF.

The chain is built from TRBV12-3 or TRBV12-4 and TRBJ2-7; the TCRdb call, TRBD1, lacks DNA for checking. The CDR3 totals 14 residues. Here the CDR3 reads CASSRGQGSHEQYF.

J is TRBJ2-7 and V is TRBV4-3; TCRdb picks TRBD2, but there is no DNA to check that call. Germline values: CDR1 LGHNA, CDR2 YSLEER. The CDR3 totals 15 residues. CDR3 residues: CASSQATSAFWEQYF.

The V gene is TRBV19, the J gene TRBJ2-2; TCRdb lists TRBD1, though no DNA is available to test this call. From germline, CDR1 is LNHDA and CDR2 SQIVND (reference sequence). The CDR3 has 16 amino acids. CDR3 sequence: CASSRWTGANTGELFF.

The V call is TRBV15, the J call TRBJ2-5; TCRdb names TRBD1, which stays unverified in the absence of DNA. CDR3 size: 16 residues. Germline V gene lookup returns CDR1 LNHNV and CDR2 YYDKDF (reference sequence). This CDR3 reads CATSRALTPTQETQYF.

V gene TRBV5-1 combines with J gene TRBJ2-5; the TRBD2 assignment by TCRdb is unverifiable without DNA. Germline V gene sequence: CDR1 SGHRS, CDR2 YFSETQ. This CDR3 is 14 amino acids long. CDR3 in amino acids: CASSRLVTQETQYF.

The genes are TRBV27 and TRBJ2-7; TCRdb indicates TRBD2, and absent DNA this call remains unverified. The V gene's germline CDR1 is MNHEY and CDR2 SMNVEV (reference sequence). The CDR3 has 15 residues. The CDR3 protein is CASSLVPGLIYEQYF.